A selection of T cell receptor beta chains follows, all from one sample in a study of long-term antiretroviral therapy in people with HIV. Sequenced by immunoSEQ multiplex PCR; TCRdb stores in-frame clones only, minus some. Here the sample spans about 19,000 clones, 86% being singletons. The material was unsorted PBMCs, obtained 0.5 years after starting antiretroviral therapy. The receptors shown here come from a man aged 40-49 years with HIV. Both conserved end residues are part of each CDR3. D genes are given only for firm matches. Clone size is stated in some rows and not others, as once, few, many or a class when expanded.

TRBJ1-2 TRBD1 TRBV19 NA TGTGCCAGTAGGCCGGGACAGACTTCCTACACCTTC CASRPGQTSYTF
TRBJ2-7 NA TRBV4-3 NA TGCGCCAGCAGCCAAGGGTCAGGGATGGCCTACGAGCAGTACTTC CASSQGSGMAYEQYF
TRBJ2-6 TRBD1 TRBV6-4 NA TGTGCCAGCAGTGAGGGGACAGGGGGCTCTGGGGCCAACGTCCTGACTTTC CASSEGTGGSGANVLTF
TRBJ2-7 TRBD2 TRBV28 NA TGTGCCAGCAGTTTGGCTAGCGGGGTCGAACAGTACTTC CASSLASGVEQYF
TRBJ2-7 TRBD1 TRBV6-1 NA TGTGCCAGCGGATCGATGGGGACAGGGGGCTGGGAGCAGTACTTC CASGSMGTGGWEQYF
TRBJ1-2 NA TRBV18 NA TGTGCCAGCTCACCGGGCGTTTCCCTGAATGGCTACACCTTC CASSPGVSLNGYTF
TRBJ2-1 NA TRBV4-2 NA TGTGCCAGCAGCTACCGGAAGCGGGCCCTCTACAATGAGCAGTTCTTC CASSYRKRALYNEQFF
TRBJ2-7 NA TRBV18 NA TGTGCCAGCTCACCCCTGCGGGCAGGGAGCTCCTACGAGCAGTACTTC CASSPLRAGSSYEQYF
TRBJ1-6 NA TRBV5-1 few TGCGCCAGCAGCTTCGGACGGGAATATAATTCACCCCTCCACTTT CASSFGREYNSPLHF
TRBJ1-5 NA TRBV7-9 few TGTGCCAGCAGCTTAGGGGGTAGGCAGCCCCAGCATTTT CASSLGGRQPQHF
TRBJ2-7 TRBD1 TRBV5-4 NA TGTGCCAGCAGCTCCTCAGGGGGTTTCACCTACGAGCAGTACTTC CASSSSGGFTYEQYF
TRBJ2-2 NA TRBV5-6 NA TGTGCCAGCAGCTTGCAAGTTACACTTTGGTCCGGGGAGCTGTTTTTT CASSLQVTLWSGELFF
TRBJ1-2 NA TRBV5-4 few TGTGCCAGCAGCTTGGACCCGTTTGGTGGCTACACCTTC CASSLDPFGGYTF
TRBJ1-6 NA TRBV18 NA TGTGCCAGCTCACCACCGGACGGTCCCGTTTTAGGTTCACCCCTCCACTTT CASSPPDGPVLGSPLHF
TRBJ2-1 TRBD2 TRBV5-6 NA TGTGCCAGCAGCTCCTGGACTAGCGGGGGGGCAAGTGAGCAGTTCTTC CASSSWTSGGASEQFF
TRBJ1-2 NA TRBV5-4 NA TGTGCCAGCAGTACACCGGCAGCTAACTATGGCTACACCTTC CASSTPAANYGYTF
TRBJ2-7 TRBD1 TRBV28 NA TGTGCCAGCAGTCTGGGGACAGGTAGCTCCTACGAGCAGTACTTC CASSLGTGSSYEQYF
TRBJ1-3 NA TRBV30 NA TGTGCCTGGAGAGAGATGCGGAACTCTGGAAACACCATATATTTT CAWREMRNSGNTIYF
TRBJ2-6 NA TRBV11-3 large TGTGCCAGCAGCGCGGCGGCCAACGTCCTGACTTTC CASSAAANVLTF
TRBJ1-1 NA TRBV5-5 NA TGTGCCAGCAGCTTCCAGGGCTGGAACACTGAAGCTTTCTTT CASSFQGWNTEAFF
TRBJ1-2 NA TRBV5-1 NA TGCGCCAGCAGCGACACTTCCCTCTATGGCTACACCTTC CASSDTSLYGYTF
TRBJ1-2 NA TRBV5-5 NA TGTGCCAGCAGCTTGGTTGGGCAGAGCATTGGCTACACCTTC CASSLVGQSIGYTF
TRBJ2-3 NA TRBV5-1 NA TGCGCCAGCAGCCCGCCGGAGGGGCCTAGCACAGATACGCAGTATTTT CASSPPEGPSTDTQYF
TRBJ2-7 NA TRBV27 few TGTGCCAGCAGTTCGCACCCACCTCTCTACGAGCAGTACTTC CASSSHPPLYEQYF
TRBJ2-1 NA TRBV7-9 few TGTGCCAGCAGCTTAGCGGGCCCCGGGTCCTACAATGAGCAGTTCTTC CASSLAGPGSYNEQFF
TRBJ2-6 NA TRBV21-1 NA TGTGCCAGCAGCAACGCCACTCCCACAGGGTGTGTTGGGGCCAACGTCCTGACTTTC CASSNATPTGCVGANVLTF
TRBJ2-7 NA TRBV5-6 few TGTGCCAGCAGCGTAGACTACGAGCGGAGCTCCTACGAGCAGTACTTC CASSVDYERSSYEQYF
TRBJ2-5 NA TRBV11-3 NA TGTGCCAGCATCCAACGAGAGACCCAGTACTTC CASIQRETQYF
TRBJ1-4 NA TRBV5-1 NA TGCGCCAGCAGCTTAGGGGGAGGCGTTGAAAAACTGTTTTTT CASSLGGGVEKLFF
TRBJ2-5 TRBD1 TRBV29-1 NA TGCAGCGTTGAACCCGGACAGGGGCGACAAGAGACCCAGTACTTC CSVEPGQGRQETQYF
TRBJ2-2 NA TRBV11-2 NA TGTGCCAGCAGCTTAAGGTGGCAGGGGTTTGCCGGGGAGCTGTTTTTT CASSLRWQGFAGELFF
TRBJ1-2 NA TRBV28 NA TGTGCCAGCAGTCCCCCCGGGCACTATGGCTACACCTTC CASSPPGHYGYTF
TRBJ2-2 NA TRBV18 NA TGTGCCAGCTCGCTGGGGGTCGGGGAGCTGTTTTTT CASSLGVGELFF
TRBJ2-3 NA TRBV7-2 NA TGTGCCAGCAGCCAGAGGACTGGCACAGATACGCAGTATTTT CASSQRTGTDTQYF
TRBJ2-1 NA TRBV6-6 NA TGTGCCAGCAGTTACACCCGGACAGTTGGGCAGTTCTTC CASSYTRTVGQFF
TRBJ1-5 NA TRBV19 few TGTGCCAGTAGCGAGGGGGGATTGGGCAATCAGCCCCAGCATTTT CASSEGGLGNQPQHF
TRBJ1-4 TRBD1 TRBV7-9 NA TGTGCCAGCAGCATAGACAGGGGTTCTAATGAAAAACTGTTTTTT CASSIDRGSNEKLFF
TRBJ2-5 NA TRBV18 NA TGTGCCAGCTCACCGCCCGGGGAAGACCAAGAGACCCAGTACTTC CASSPPGEDQETQYF